The 8 T cell receptor beta chains reported below all come from one sample, sequenced in a study of PD-1 blockade in classical Hodgkin lymphoma. The protocol was immunoSEQ multiplex PCR, while the TCRdb copy is restricted to in-frame clones and leaves out a portion. The repertoire has approximately 60,000 clones, 90% of them found once; the top ten carry approximately 9.9%. Brentuximab vedotin exposure varied among the patients, all of whom had relapsed after autologous stem cell transplantation. The specimen comprised peripheral blood mononuclear cells (PBMCs), sampled at baseline. The receptors come from a human donor with classical Hodgkin lymphoma.

This clone was detected only a few times. The CDR3 protein is CASSVAGYDTGELFF. CDR3 DNA sequence: TGTGCCAGCAGCGTAGCGGGGTACGACACCGGGGAGCTGTTTTTT. The V gene is TRBV9, the J gene TRBJ2-2, with D possibly TRBD2 on 5 matching bases. Trimming took 0 bases from V and 3 from J, leaving 9 bases between them. The CDR3 runs 15 residues. Germline loops: CDR1 SGDLS, CDR2 YYNGEE.

The genes are TRBV4-1 and TRBJ2-3; 10 bases match TRBD1. V was pared by 0 bases and J by 5 bases, with 8 bases of the junction left unmatched. The CDR3 runs 17 residues. The V gene's germline CDR1 is MGHRA and CDR2 YSYEKL. As DNA, the CDR3 is TGCGCCAGCAGCCAAGATTGGGGGACAGGGGTGAGAGATACGCAGTATTTT. Translated, it gives CASSQDWGTGVRDTQYF.

The rearrangement links TRBV18 to TRBJ1-5; 8 bases fit TRBD1. Trimming took 6 bases from V and 6 from J; bases not matched to a gene: 4. The CDR3 has 13 residues. The germline CDR1 and CDR2 sequences are KGHSH and LQKENI. The CDR3 sequence is CASSPTGVQPQHF. The CDR3 DNA follows: TGTGCCAGCTCCCCGACAGGGGTTCAGCCCCAGCATTTT.

The genes are TRBV6-6 and TRBJ2-2; D is unclear. CDR1 is MNHNY, CDR2 SVGAGI, per germline (reference sequence). The CDR3 is made up of 12 amino acids. Trimming left V 8 bases short and J 5 bases short, with 9 bases between. CDR3 loop: CASWANTGELFF. In DNA form, the CDR3 reads TGTGCCAGCTGGGCAAATACCGGGGAGCTGTTTTTT.

The genes are TRBV19 and TRBJ1-3; D may be TRBD1 (5 bases). V lost 3 bases, J lost 2 bases, and 14 bases lay in between. The CDR3 consists of 16 residues. Germline CDR1 LNHDA, CDR2 SQIVND (reference sequence). CDR3 protein: CASSITDSGPGNTIYF. CDR3 in DNA: TGTGCCAGTAGTATTACCGACAGTGGACCTGGAAACACCATATATTTT.

This chain joins TRBV7-2 and TRBJ2-5; TRBD2 agrees at 8 bases. This CDR3 is 12 amino acids long. The V gene's germline CDR1 is SGHTA and CDR2 FQGNSA. Trimming cost V 6 bases and J 9 bases; bases outside gene matches: 6. The CDR3 region has the DNA TGTGCCAGCAGTTTTAGCGGGACCCCCCAGTACTTC. Translated, it gives CASSFSGTPQYF.

The chain carries TRBV19 and TRBJ1-2, with D possibly TRBD1 on 5 matching bases. The CDR3 is made up of 13 amino acids. Germline V lookup: CDR1 LNHDA, CDR2 SQIVND (reference sequence). Trimming removed 5 bases from V and 4 bases from J, with 11 bases in between. CDR3 region: CASSPGLSYGYTF. The CDR3 DNA sequence: TGTGCCAGTAGTCCGGGACTGAGCTATGGCTACACCTTC.

As for this clone: This sample also contains other DNA sequences that code for the same CDR3. This chain joins TRBV7-9 and TRBJ1-1; D is uncertain. The CDR3 is 11 amino acids. Between the trimmed V and J ends, which lost 6 bases and 2 bases, there was a span of 4 bases. Germline-derived CDR1 and CDR2 are SEHNR and FQNEAQ (reference sequence). CDR3 sequence reads: CASRGNTEAFF. In DNA, the CDR3 is TGTGCCAGCAGGGGCAACACTGAAGCTTTCTTT.